What follows are 23 T cell receptor beta chains derived from one specimen sequenced in a study of T cells in Graves' hyperthyroidism and ophthalmopathy. The investigators amplified TCR beta CDR3 regions from RNA transcripts. In the first-round RT-PCR of the TCR CDR3, the HTBI primer set was used. TCRdb reprocessed the multiplex PCR reads with MiXCR, giving one entry per CDR3 protein. The data show around 610,000 distinct CDR3 sequences, about 14% seen once. Sequenced material: blood. These receptors all come from a woman aged 40 to 49 with Graves' ophthalmopathy.

This chain links TRBV13 with TRBJ1-1; 11 nucleotides match TRBD1. The V gene end was trimmed by 6 bases and the J gene end by 1 base; junction bases not matched to a gene: 10. This CDR3 contains 17 residues. Germline loops: CDR1 PRHDT, CDR2 FYEKMQ (reference sequence). CDR3 loop: CASSPRRTGGANTEAFF. The CDR3 DNA reads TGTGCCAGCAGTCCCCGAAGGACAGGGGGCGCGAACACTGAAGCTTTCTTT.

This clonotype occurred many times. This rearrangement joins TRBV13 to TRBJ2-7; no definite D call. V was pared by 4 bases and J by 2 bases, with 12 bases between. This CDR3 contains 14 residues. Germline CDR1 reads PRHDT; CDR2 reads FYEKMQ (reference sequence). CDR3 region: CASSSAGLTYEQYF. The CDR3 bases are TGTGCCAGCAGCTCGGCCGGCTTAACCTACGAGCAGTACTTC.

There are a few counts of this clonotype. V and J are TRBV28 and TRBJ2-7; 9 bases agree with TRBD2. CDR1 is MDHEN, CDR2 SYDVKM, per germline. V lost 9 bases to trimming and J lost 5 bases; unmatched junction nucleotides: 8. The CDR3 extends over 13 amino acids. Here the CDR3 reads CASYSGSSNEQYF. CDR3 in DNA: TGTGCCAGTTATAGCGGGAGTTCCAACGAGCAGTACTTC.

This chain links TRBV15 with TRBJ1-2, with TRBD1 matching 8 bases. Germline loops: CDR1 LNHNV, CDR2 YYDKDF (reference sequence). The V segment lost 4 bases and the J segment 14 bases; nucleotides outside the gene matches: 12. CDR3 length: 13 residues. The CDR3 nucleotides are TGTGCCACCAGCACCAGGGGCGAGGACAGGGCGACCTTC. Residues: CATSTRGEDRATF.

This clonotype occurred many times. The rearrangement joins TRBV5-1 to TRBJ1-2; D uncertain. Between the trimmed V and J ends, which lost 7 bases and 2 bases, there was a span of 12 bases. The CDR3 loop spans 13 amino acids. The germline CDR1 and CDR2 sequences are SGHRS and YFSETQ. In DNA form, the CDR3 reads TGCGCCAGCGGCAAGGACGGGAACTATGGCTACACCTTC. This sequence encodes CASGKDGNYGYTF.

The V call is TRBV4-2, the J call TRBJ2-7; TRBD2 matches at 11 bases. CDR1 is LGHNA and CDR2 is YNFKEQ in the germline V gene. V was clipped by 0 bases and J by 2 bases; unmatched bases: 3. This CDR3 spans 16 amino acids. DNA of the CDR3: TGTGCCAGCAGCCAAGAACCTAGCGGGAGGACCTACGAGCAGTACTTC. Its protein product is CASSQEPSGRTYEQYF.

The chain carries TRBV20-1 and TRBJ2-7, with D possibly being TRBD1 (7 bases). The V and J ends lost 5 bases and 3 bases respectively, with 23 bases between them. The length of the CDR3 is 16 residues. Germline CDR1 and CDR2: DFQATT and SNEGSKA (reference sequence). The CDR3: CSALLTEQGGFYEQYF. CDR3 nucleotides: TGCAGTGCTCTTCTCACTGAGCAGGGGGGATTCTACGAGCAGTACTTC.

This clonotype was recorded many times. The chain couples TRBV6-1 to TRBJ1-2; the D gene is possibly TRBD1 (5 bases). The V gene lost 7 bases and the J gene lost 3 bases, with 21 bases spanning the gap. From germline, CDR1 is MNHNS and CDR2 SASEGT. There are 16 residues in the CDR3. This CDR3 is CASIGAIRTYDYGYTF. CDR3 nucleotide sequence: TGTGCCAGCATTGGGGCCATACGCACCTATGACTATGGCTACACCTTC.

This clonotype was seen just once. This chain uses TRBV19 with TRBJ1-1, with a tentative D call TRBD1 (6 bases). CDR1 is LNHDA, CDR2 SQIVND, per germline (reference sequence). This CDR3 spans 12 amino acids. V dropped 6 bases and J dropped 11 bases, with 16 bases sitting between them. CDR3 coding DNA: TGTGCCAGTAGATCCGGGGGCCCCGACGCTTTCTTT. This codes for CASRSGGPDAFF. The full variable domain, with the rest looked up from reference TRBV19 and TRBJ1-1, is DGGITQSPKYLFRKEGQNVTLSCEQNLNHDAMYWYRQDPGQGLRLIYYSQIVNDFQKGDIAEGYSVSREKKESFPLTVTSAQKNPTAFYLCASRSGGPDAFFGQGTRLTVV.

This clonotype has ten or more counts. CDR3 DNA sequence: TGTGCCAGCAGCTTAAGGCCGGACTACGTTTCCTACGAGCAGTACTTC. This codes for CASSLRPDYVSYEQYF. V usage is TRBV7-8 and J usage is TRBJ2-7; weak D call: TRBD2 (6 bases). Germline loops: CDR1 SGHVS, CDR2 FQNEAQ. The CDR3 totals 16 residues. V lost 2 bases and J 1 base, leaving 15 bases between the germline ends.

In its sample, this clonotype was seen many times. The rearrangement joins TRBV27 to TRBJ2-3; D may be TRBD1 or TRBD2 (5 bases each). CDR1 and CDR2 (germline): MNHEY, SMNVEV (reference sequence). V was trimmed by 4 bases and J by 4 bases, leaving 18 bases between them. The CDR3 runs 16 residues. The DNA for the CDR3 is TGTGCCAGCAGTTCGCACCGTTGGGGGAACGCAGATACGCAGTATTTT. It encodes CASSSHRWGNADTQYF.

There are many counts of this clonotype. The chain couples TRBV20-1 to TRBJ2-5; 7 bases match TRBD2. Germline V lookup: CDR1 DFQATT, CDR2 SNEGSKA (reference sequence). After removal of 0 bases from V and 2 bases from J, the junction contained 9 bases not matched to a gene. This CDR3 is built from 16 residues. The CDR3 loop is CSARDGAGVPQETQYF. CDR3 in DNA: TGCAGTGCTAGAGACGGGGCGGGGGTCCCTCAAGAGACCCAGTACTTC.

This clonotype was seen at least ten times. V is TRBV27 and J is TRBJ2-1; the match to TRBD1 covers 9 bases. J was trimmed by 15 bases and V by 2 bases; bases with no gene match: 5. Germline loops: CDR1 MNHEY, CDR2 SMNVEV (reference sequence). The CDR3 covers 12 residues. The CDR3: CASSLRQGVAFF. The CDR3 coding sequence is TGTGCCAGCAGTTTAAGACAGGGGGTGGCGTTCTTC.

The chain is built from TRBV28 and TRBJ1-1, with D uncertain. Trimming removed 4 bases from V and 6 bases from J, with 6 bases in between. The CDR3 covers 11 residues. From germline, CDR1 is MDHEN and CDR2 SYDVKM. The CDR3 DNA is TGTGCCAGCAGTTCCGCGCCTGAAGCTTTCTTT. Its translation: CASSSAPEAFF.

This clonotype has a count of ten or more. The chain combines TRBV6-1 with TRBJ1-5; D remains unclear. The CDR3 is 13 residues long. CDR1 is MNHNS, CDR2 SASEGT, per germline. Trimming took 5 bases from V and 2 from J, leaving 7 bases between them. CDR3 sequence: CASSILGNQPQHF. The CDR3 bases are TGTGCCAGCAGTATTCTTGGCAATCAGCCCCAGCATTTT.

This clonotype was seen more than once but under ten times. In DNA form, the CDR3 reads TGTGCCAGCAGCTTAATTCGTGCCAACGAGCAGTACTTC. Translating gives CASSLIRANEQYF. V usage is TRBV7-2 and J usage is TRBJ2-7; no clear D. Germline V CDR1 and CDR2: SGHTA, FQGNSA. The CDR3 length is 13 residues. Trimming took off 2 bases at V and 5 bases at J, with 10 bases between the two ends. Full variable domain (remainder filled in from reference TRBV7-2 and TRBJ2-7): GAGVSQSPSNKVTEKGKDVELRCDPISGHTALYWYRQSLGQGLEFLIYFQGNSAPDKSGLPSDRFSAERTGGSVSTLTIQRTQQEDSAVYLCASSLIRANEQYFGPGTRLTVT.

The V and J genes are TRBV5-1 and TRBJ2-5; D unclear. V dropped 0 bases and J dropped 1 base, with 7 bases sitting between them. Germline CDR1 and CDR2: SGHRS and YFSETQ. The CDR3 extends over 14 amino acids. The CDR3 DNA is TGCGCCAGCAGCTTGGGGATAGTCCAAGAGACCCAGTACTTC. Encoded protein: CASSLGIVQETQYF.

This rearrangement joins TRBV4-1 to TRBJ2-7; TRBD2 matches 11 bases. Looked up from germline, CDR1 is MGHRA and CDR2 is YSYEKL. Germline trimming cut 2 bases from V and 0 bases from J; bases unmatched to any gene: 6. This CDR3 contains 17 residues. CDR3 nucleotides: TGCGCCAGCAGCCAAATCGGACTAGCGGGCTCCTCCTACGAGCAGTACTTC. It specifies CASSQIGLAGSSYEQYF.

This clonotype was seen repeatedly, ten times or more. V gene TRBV2 combines with J gene TRBJ1-1; 7 positions match TRBD1. Trimming removed 6 bases from V and 9 bases from J; junction bases left unmatched: 13. Germline values: CDR1 SNHLY, CDR2 FYNNEI. CDR3 length: 14 amino acids. CDR3 protein: CASSDRVTNQKAFF. DNA of the CDR3: TGTGCCAGCAGCGACAGGGTGACAAATCAAAAAGCTTTCTTT.

This chain connects TRBV6-1 to TRBJ1-1; D call uncertain. Germline V CDR1 and CDR2: MNHNS, SASEGT. The CDR3 is 16 residues long. V was pared by 2 bases and J by 0 bases, with 13 bases between. CDR3 loop: CASSEIAGFMNTEAFF. CDR3 DNA sequence: TGTGCCAGCAGTGAAATCGCAGGTTTCATGAACACTGAAGCTTTCTTT.

This clonotype was observed at least ten times. This rearrangement joins TRBV2 to TRBJ1-2; D is perhaps TRBD1 (6 bases). With 1 base removed from V and 6 bases from J, the gap between germline ends came to 18 bases. The CDR3 has 16 residues. Germline V gene sequence: CDR1 SNHLY, CDR2 FYNNEI. The CDR3 sequence: CASSEEAWGGHDGYTF. The CDR3 bases are TGTGCCAGCAGTGAAGAGGCTTGGGGGGGCCACGATGGCTACACCTTC.

The chain uses TRBV29-1 and TRBJ1-2; tentative D call: TRBD1 (5 bases). Germline V CDR1 and CDR2: SQVTM, ANQGSEA. CDR3 size: 13 residues. V was trimmed by 4 bases and J by 4 bases, leaving 13 bases between them. The CDR3 reads CSVGGENTYGYTF. The CDR3 DNA reads TGCAGCGTTGGGGGGGAGAATACCTATGGCTACACCTTC.

This clonotype showed up many times. The V call is TRBV2, the J call TRBJ2-7, with TRBD1 as a possible D gene (6 bases). V lost 6 bases and J lost 2, with 8 bases in between. Per the germline V gene, CDR1 is SNHLY and CDR2 is FYNNEI. This CDR3 region has 12 residues. CDR3 sequence reads: CASSGQPYEQYF. CDR3 bases: TGTGCCAGCAGCGGACAGCCCTACGAGCAGTACTTC.